The clone carrying this T cell receptor (beta chain) was counted a few times. Assay: immunoSEQ multiplex PCR; the TCRdb copy retains only in-frame clones and omits some. The sample has some 77,000 clones, 90% seen once; the top ten hold approximately 2%. This sample is part of a study of OX40 agonist ivuxolimab in advanced cancers. Study overall: Ivuxolimab, an agonistic anti-OX40 (CD134) antibody, was given to patients. The study enrolled dose-escalation patients with hepatocellular carcinoma, melanoma, renal cell or head and neck cancer.

The receptor comes from an adult with an advanced solid tumor such as melanoma, head and neck, liver or kidney cancer. Sequenced material: CD4+ or CD8+ T cells sorted from blood, taken in a trial of the OX40 agonist ivuxolimab.

The CDR3 spells CSVDWDQETQYF. The CDR3 DNA is TGCAGCGTTGACTGGGACCAAGAGACCCAGTACTTC. This sequence joins TRBV29-1 and TRBJ2-5; the D is unclear. The CDR3 has 12 amino acids. V gave up 3 bases and J gave up 0 bases, with 5 bases separating them. CDR1 is SQVTM and CDR2 is ANQGSEA in the germline V gene.